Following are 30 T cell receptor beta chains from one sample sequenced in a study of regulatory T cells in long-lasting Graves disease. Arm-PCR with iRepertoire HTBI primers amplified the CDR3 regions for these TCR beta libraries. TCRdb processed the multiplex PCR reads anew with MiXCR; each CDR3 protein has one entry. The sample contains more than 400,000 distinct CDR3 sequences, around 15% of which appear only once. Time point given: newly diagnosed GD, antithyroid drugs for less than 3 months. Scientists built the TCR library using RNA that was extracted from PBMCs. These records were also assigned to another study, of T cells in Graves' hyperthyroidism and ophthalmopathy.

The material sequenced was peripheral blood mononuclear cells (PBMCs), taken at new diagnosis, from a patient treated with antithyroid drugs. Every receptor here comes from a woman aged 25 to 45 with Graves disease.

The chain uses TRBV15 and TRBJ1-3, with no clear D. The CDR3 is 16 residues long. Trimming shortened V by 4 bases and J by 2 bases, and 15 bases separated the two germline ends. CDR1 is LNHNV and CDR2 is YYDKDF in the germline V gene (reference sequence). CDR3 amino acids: CATSNRRSLAGNTIYF. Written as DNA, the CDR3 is TGTGCCACCAGCAATCGAAGGTCATTAGCTGGAAACACCATATATTTT.

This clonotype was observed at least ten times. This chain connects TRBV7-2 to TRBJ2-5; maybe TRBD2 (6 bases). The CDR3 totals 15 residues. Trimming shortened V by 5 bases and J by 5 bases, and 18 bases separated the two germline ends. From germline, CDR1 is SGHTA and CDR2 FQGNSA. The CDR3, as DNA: TGTGCCAGCAGCCCAATAGTTCGAGGGAGGGAGACCCAGTACTTC. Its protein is CASSPIVRGRETQYF.

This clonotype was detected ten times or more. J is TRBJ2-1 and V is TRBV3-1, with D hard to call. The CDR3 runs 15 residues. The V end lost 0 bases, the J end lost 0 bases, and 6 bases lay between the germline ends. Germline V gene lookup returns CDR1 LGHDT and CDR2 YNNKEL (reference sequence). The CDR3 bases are TGTGCCAGCAGCCAAGAGGTCAGCTCCTACAATGAGCAGTTCTTC. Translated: CASSQEVSSYNEQFF.

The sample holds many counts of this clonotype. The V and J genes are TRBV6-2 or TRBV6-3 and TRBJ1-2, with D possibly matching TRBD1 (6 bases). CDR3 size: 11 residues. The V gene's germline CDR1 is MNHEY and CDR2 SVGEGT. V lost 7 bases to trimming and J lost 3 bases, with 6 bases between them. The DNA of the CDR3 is TGTGCCAGCACAGGGGACTATGGCTACACCTTC. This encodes CASTGDYGYTF.

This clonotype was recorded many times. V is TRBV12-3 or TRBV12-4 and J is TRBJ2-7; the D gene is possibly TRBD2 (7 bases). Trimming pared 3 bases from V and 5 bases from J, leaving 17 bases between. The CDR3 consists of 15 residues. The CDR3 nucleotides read TGTGCCAGCAGTTTCCTCGGGGGGCTATGGGACGAGCAGTACTTC. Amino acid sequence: CASSFLGGLWDEQYF.

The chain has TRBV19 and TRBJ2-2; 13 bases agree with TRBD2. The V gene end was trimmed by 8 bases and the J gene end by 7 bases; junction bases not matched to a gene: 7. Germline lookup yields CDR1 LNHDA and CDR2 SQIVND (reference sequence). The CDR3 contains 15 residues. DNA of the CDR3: TGTGCCAGTTGGGGGGGACTAGCGGGACTCGGGGAGCTGTTTTTT. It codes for CASWGGLAGLGELFF.

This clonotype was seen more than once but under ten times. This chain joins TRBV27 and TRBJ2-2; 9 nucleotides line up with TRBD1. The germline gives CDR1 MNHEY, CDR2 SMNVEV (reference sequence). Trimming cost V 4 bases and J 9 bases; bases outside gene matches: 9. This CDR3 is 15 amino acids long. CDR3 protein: CASSSTGTGRRELFF. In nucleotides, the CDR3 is TGTGCCAGCAGTTCCACCGGGACAGGGCGAAGGGAGCTGTTTTTT.

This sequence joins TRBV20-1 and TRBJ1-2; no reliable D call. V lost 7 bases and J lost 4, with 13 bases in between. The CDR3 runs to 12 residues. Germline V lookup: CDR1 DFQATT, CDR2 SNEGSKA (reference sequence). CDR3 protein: CSGTGGGYGYTF. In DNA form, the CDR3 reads TGCAGTGGGACCGGCGGAGGCTATGGCTACACCTTC.

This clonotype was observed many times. CDR3 nucleotides: TGCAGTGCTAGAAGCCGGGACTTCTCCTACAATGAGCAGTTCTTC. Translating it yields CSARSRDFSYNEQFF. The J gene is TRBJ2-1, the V gene TRBV20-1; tentative D call: TRBD2 (6 bases). Germline CDR1 DFQATT, CDR2 SNEGSKA (reference sequence). The CDR3 is 15 residues long. The V end was cut by 2 bases, the J end by 0 bases, with 11 bases between.

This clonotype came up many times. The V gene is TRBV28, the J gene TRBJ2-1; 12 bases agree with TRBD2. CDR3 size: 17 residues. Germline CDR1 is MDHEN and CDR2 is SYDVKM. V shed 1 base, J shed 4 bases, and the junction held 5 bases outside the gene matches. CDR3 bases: TGTGCCAGCAGTTTATCCGGGCTAGCGGGAGGGTACAATGAGCAGTTCTTC. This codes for CASSLSGLAGGYNEQFF.

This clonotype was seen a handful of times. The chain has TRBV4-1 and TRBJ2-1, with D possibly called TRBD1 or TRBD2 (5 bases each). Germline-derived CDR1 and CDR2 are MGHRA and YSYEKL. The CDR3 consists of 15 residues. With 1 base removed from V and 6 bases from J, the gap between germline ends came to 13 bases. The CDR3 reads CASSQVAGAGNEQFF. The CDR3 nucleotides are TGCGCCAGCAGCCAAGTTGCCGGGGCCGGCAATGAGCAGTTCTTC.

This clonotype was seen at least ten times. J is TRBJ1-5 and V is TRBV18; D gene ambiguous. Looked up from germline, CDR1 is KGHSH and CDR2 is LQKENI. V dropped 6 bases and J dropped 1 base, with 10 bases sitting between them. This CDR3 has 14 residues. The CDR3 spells CASSPWGSNQPQHF. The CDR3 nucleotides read TGTGCCAGCTCCCCGTGGGGAAGCAATCAGCCCCAGCATTTT. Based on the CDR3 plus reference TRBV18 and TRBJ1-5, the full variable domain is NAGVMQNPRHLVRRRGQEARLRCSPMKGHSHVYWYRQLPEEGLKFMVYLQKENIIDESGMPKERFSAEFPKEGPSILRIQQVVRGDSAAYFCASSPWGSNQPQHFGDGTRLSIL.

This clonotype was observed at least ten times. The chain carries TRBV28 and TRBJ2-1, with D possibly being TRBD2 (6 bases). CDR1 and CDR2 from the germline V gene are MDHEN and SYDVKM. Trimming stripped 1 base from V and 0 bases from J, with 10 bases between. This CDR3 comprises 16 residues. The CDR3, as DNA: TGTGCCAGCAGTTTATTGGCCGGGAGCTCCTACAATGAGCAGTTCTTC. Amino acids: CASSLLAGSSYNEQFF.

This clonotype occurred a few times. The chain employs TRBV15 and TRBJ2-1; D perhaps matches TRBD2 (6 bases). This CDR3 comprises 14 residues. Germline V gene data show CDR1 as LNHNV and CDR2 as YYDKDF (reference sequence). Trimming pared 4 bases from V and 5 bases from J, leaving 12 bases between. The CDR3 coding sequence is TGTGCCACCAGCATAGGGACTCGAGACAATGAGCAGTTCTTC. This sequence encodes CATSIGTRDNEQFF.

CDR3 coding DNA: TGTGCCAGCAGCTACCCCGGGGGCTCTGGAAACACCATATATTTT. Amino acid sequence: CASSYPGGSGNTIYF. The chain combines TRBV5-5 with TRBJ1-3; possible D gene TRBD1, 5 bases. CDR3 size: 15 residues. Trimming took 3 bases from V and 0 from J, leaving 10 bases between them. Germline V gene data show CDR1 as SGHKS and CDR2 as YYEKEE (reference sequence).

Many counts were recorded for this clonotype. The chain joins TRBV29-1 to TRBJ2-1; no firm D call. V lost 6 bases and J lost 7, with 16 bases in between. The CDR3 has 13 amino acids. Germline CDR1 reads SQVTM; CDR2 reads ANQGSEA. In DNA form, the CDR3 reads TGCAGCGTGGGGTCTGGAAGCGTTAATGAGCAGTTCTTC. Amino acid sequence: CSVGSGSVNEQFF.

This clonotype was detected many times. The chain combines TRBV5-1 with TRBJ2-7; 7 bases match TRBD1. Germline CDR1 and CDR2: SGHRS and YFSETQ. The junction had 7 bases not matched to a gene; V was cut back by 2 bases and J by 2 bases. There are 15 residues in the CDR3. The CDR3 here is CASSLQGGTAYEQYF. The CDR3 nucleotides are TGCGCCAGCAGCTTACAAGGGGGCACCGCCTACGAGCAGTACTTC.

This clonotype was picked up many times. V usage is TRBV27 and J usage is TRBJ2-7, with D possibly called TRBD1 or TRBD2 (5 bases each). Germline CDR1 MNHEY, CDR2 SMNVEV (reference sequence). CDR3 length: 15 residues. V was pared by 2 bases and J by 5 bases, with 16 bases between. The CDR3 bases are TGTGCCAGCAGTTTAGAAGGGACCGCAAGGCACGAGCAGTACTTC. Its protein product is CASSLEGTARHEQYF.

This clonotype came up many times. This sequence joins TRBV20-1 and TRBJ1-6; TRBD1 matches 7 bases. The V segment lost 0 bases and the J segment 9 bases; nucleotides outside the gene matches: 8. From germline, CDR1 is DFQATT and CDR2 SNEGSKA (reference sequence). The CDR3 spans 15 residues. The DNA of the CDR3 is TGCAGTGCTAGAGATCCCAGGGGGGAGAGTTCACCCCTCCACTTT. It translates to CSARDPRGESSPLHF.

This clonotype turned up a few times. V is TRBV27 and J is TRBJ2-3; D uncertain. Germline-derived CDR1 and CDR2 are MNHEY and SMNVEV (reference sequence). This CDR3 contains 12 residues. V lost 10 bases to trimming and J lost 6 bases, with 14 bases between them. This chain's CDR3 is CAIGPSYDTQYF. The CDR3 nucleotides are TGTGCCATCGGCCCAAGTTACGATACGCAGTATTTT.

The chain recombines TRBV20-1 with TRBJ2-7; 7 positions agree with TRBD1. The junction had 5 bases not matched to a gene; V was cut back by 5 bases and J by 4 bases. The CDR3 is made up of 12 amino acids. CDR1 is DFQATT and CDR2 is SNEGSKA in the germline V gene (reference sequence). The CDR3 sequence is CSAEDRTYEQYF. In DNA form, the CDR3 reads TGCAGTGCTGAGGACAGGACATACGAGCAGTACTTC.

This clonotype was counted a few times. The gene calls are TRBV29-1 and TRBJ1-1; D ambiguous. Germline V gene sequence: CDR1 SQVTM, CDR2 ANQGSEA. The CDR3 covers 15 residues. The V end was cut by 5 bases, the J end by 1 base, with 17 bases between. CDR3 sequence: CSVLAPFMGNTEAFF. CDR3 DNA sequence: TGCAGCGTTCTGGCTCCCTTTATGGGGAACACTGAAGCTTTCTTT.

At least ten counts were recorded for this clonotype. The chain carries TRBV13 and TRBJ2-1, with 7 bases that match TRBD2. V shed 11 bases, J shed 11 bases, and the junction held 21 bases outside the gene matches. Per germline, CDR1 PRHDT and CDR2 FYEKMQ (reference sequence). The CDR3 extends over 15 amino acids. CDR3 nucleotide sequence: TGTGCCGTAAGTCCAGCCGGGACTACCTCATGGAAGCAGTTCTTC. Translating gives CAVSPAGTTSWKQFF.

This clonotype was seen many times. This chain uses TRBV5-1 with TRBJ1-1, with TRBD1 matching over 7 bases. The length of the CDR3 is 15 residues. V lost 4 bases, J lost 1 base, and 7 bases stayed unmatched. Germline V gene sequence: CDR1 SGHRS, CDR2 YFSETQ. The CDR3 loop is CASSPGQIPNTEAFF. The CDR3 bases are TGCGCCAGCAGCCCGGGACAGATACCGAACACTGAAGCTTTCTTT.

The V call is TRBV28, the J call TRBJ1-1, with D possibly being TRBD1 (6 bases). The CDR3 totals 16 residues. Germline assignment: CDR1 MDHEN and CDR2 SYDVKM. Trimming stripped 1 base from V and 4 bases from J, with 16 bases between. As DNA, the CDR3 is TGTGCCAGCAGTTTATTCCTAGGGGGGCGAGTCACTGAAGCTTTCTTT. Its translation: CASSLFLGGRVTEAFF. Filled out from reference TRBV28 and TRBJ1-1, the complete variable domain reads DVKVTQSSRYLVKRTGEKVFLECVQDMDHENMFWYRQDPGLGLRLIYFSYDVKMKEKGDIPEGYSVSREKKERFSLILESASTNQTSMYLCASSLFLGGRVTEAFFGQGTRLTVV.

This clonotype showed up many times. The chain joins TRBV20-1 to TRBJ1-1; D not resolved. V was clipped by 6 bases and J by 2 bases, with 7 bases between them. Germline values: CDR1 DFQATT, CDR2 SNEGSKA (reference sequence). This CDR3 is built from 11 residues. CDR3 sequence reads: CSAVENTEAFF. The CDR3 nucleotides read TGCAGTGCCGTGGAAAACACTGAAGCTTTCTTT.

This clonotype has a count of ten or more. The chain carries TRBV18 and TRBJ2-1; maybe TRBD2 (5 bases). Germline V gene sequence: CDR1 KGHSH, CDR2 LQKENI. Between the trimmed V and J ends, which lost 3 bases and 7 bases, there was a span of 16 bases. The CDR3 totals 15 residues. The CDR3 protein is CASSPTERAANEQFF. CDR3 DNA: TGTGCCAGCTCACCGACGGAGAGGGCTGCGAATGAGCAGTTCTTC.

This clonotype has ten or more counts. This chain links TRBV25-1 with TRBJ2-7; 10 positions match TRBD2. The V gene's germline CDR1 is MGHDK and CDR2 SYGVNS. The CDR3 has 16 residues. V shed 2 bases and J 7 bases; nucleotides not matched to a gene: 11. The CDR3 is CASSETHLAGAGEQYF. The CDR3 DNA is TGTGCCAGCAGTGAAACCCACCTAGCGGGAGCGGGGGAGCAGTACTTC.

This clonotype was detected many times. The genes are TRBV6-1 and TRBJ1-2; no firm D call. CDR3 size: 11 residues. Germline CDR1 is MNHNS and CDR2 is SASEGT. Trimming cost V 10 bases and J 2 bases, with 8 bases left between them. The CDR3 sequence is CATYSNYGYTF. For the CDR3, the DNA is TGTGCCACCTACTCCAACTATGGCTACACCTTC.

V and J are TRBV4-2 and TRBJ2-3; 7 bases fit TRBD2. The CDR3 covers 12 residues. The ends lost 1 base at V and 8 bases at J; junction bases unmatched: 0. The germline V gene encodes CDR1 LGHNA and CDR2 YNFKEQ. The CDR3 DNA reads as TGTGCCAGCAGCCAAGGGGAGGGTACGCAGTATTTT. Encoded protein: CASSQGEGTQYF.